This T cell receptor (beta chain) came from a study of cytomegalovirus exposure and HLA in healthy donors (dated by TCRdb to 2017 to 2019). Background on the whole study: An earlier analysis of 587 of the donors reported over 250 Gb of sequence data and 90 million to 120 million unique TCR beta sequences obtained from 180 million or so T cells. To predict cytomegalovirus infection status, the study brought together high-throughput TCR immunosequencing, statistical association of individual TCRs with disease status, and machine learning. Genome-wide SNP genotypes for about 60% of the 666 donors were used in a later genetic analysis, which treated that subset as a discovery cohort. Rather than using new phenotypic data, the later analysis identified candidate immune exposures from TCR beta sequences and from how often those sequences occurred across donors. The study profiled the T cell repertoires of hundreds of subjects by immunosequencing and related them to cytomegalovirus serostatus. All discovery cohort repertoires had been generated on a single sequencing platform. HLA typing included class I and class II loci at four-digit resolution. A handful of DR-DQ haplotypes were handled as single units for association and clustering because linkage in the cohort was strong. Among about 400 genotyped donors of the cohort, an average of around 250,000 unique TCR beta nucleotide sequences was sequenced per donor, of which about 19% were non-productive. An early release covering just under 650 HLA-typed donors comprised 250 to 350 gigabases of sequencing data and around 80 million unique TCR sequences. In an earlier analysis of 587 of the donors, high-throughput TCR beta sequencing was used to judge whether each TCR beta V gene segment behaved as functional or pseudogenic. The study aimed to test whether cataloging public T cell receptors could reveal signatures of past pathogen exposure. A separate validation cohort of more than 100 different subjects was used in addition to the approximately 700-subject first cohort. The genetic ancestry cluster associated with self-reported Caucasian donors included over 65% of the roughly 360 genotyped donors. A later analysis re-examined previously published TCR beta repertoires from roughly 650 donors and added high-resolution HLA genotyping to investigate patterns of TCR occurrence. The number of donors typed differed by locus, with roughly 620-630 for A, B, C, DRB1 and DQB1, around 560 for DQA1, under 610 for DPA1, and about 450 for DPB1. Donor age, sex, ethnicity and CMV serostatus were collected together with the repertoire data. What the study reported, not specific to this receptor: An earlier analysis of some 590 of the donors showed that most TCR beta V segments appeared in productive rearrangements either about 90% or about 30% of the time, which broadly matched IMGT annotations. Several of the top co-occurrence clusters appeared to be linked to parvovirus B19, influenza, CMV and Epstein-Barr virus, according to a later analysis. In both the original and validation cohorts, the classifier was reported to diagnose cytomegalovirus status with high specificity and sensitivity. When HLA alleles, especially DR and DQ, strongly co-occurred, attributing TCR associations to individual alleles was difficult. Because HLA typing was unavailable for some donors at each locus, only the typed subset was used in association tests. In a later analysis, HLA-associated TCR beta chains showed more clonal expansion and lower generation probabilities than non-associated chains that were equally common. A cluster of highly shared sequence variants was judged likely to represent a technical artifact of the sequencing pipeline. Sequencing depth was assumed to be roughly uniform across donors in the presence/absence analyses, though that assumption may not hold. According to a later genetic analysis, donors in an Asian-associated ancestry cluster had fewer N-insertions in productive TCRs than the approximately 630-donor mean. According to a later analysis, most CMV-associated TCR beta chains appeared to be HLA-restricted, and the HLA associations seemed to be driven largely by CMV exposure. A later analysis associated about 17,000 TCR beta sequences with specific HLA alleles at a false discovery rate of 0.05. In vitro tests confirmed that a few of the cytomegalovirus-associated TCR beta chains recognize cytomegalovirus antigens. In a later analysis, TCR association rates were found to vary across HLA loci, with the most associated TCRs seen for DRB1 alleles and the fewest for HLA-C alleles. The cohort was sequenced for TCR beta chains only, and without alpha or paired-chain data the features that could be detected were limited. It was suggested by the authors that the approach could potentially be generalized to other disease states and immunological phenotypes. A further reported finding was that TCR beta sequences accurately predicted the HLA-A and HLA-B alleles for most subjects in the first cohort. Linkage disequilibrium might explain the correlated functional status among segregating V segments, but an unknown experimental factor could not be excluded. The 87-base-pair reads could not distinguish some IMGT-functional V segments, including TRBV6-2 and TRBV6-3, so those segments were excluded. CMV serostatus was the only immune exposure information available for the cohort. The earlier analysis of approximately 590 of the donors excluded roughly 17 rarely observed V segments, including chromosome 9 orphons, because counts were too low. The study listed 150 to 200 TCR beta chains as associated with cytomegalovirus. V-gene and J-gene trimming of TCR beta chains was associated with a missense DCLRE1C variant in a later genetic analysis, and the association was replicated in an independent cohort. Most TCR sequences were seen in very few donors, while some public TCRs were found in many individuals.

V gives up 0 bases and J gives up 4 bases, and the segment between their germline ends measures 12 bases. Spanning cysteine to phenylalanine, the CDR3 consists of 14 amino acids. Just CDR3 DNA is preserved here, 42 bases in frame from base 1. CDR1 and CDR2 were assigned from the germline V gene as SQVTM and ANQGSEA. The cohort consisted of approximately 690 healthy bone marrow donors. At the time of sampling, every cohort member was nominally healthy, though immune exposures that went unrecorded were likely present. The donor tested CMV seronegative, placing the donor among the 300 to 400 seronegative members of the cohort. A peripheral blood sample was collected from each donor, and TCR beta sequencing was performed on peripheral blood mononuclear cells. The Qiagen DNeasy Blood Extraction Kit was used to extract genomic DNA from the blood cell samples. The library was obtained by the immunoSEQ multiplex PCR assay. A mixture of 60 forward primers for TCR Vbeta segments and 13 reverse primers for TCR Jbeta segments was used in the multiplex PCR. Amplification of the CDR3 region of rearranged TCR beta genes was performed with a multiplex PCR assay on genomic DNA. The amplified TCR beta libraries were sequenced on the Illumina HiSeq System as 87-base-pair reads. The paper's data handling went like this. A later analysis tallied 80 million to 95 million unique TCR beta chains across the 666 repertoires, and 10 million to 11 million of those chains were shared by two or more donors. Raw reads were error-corrected and collapsed into unique sequences by a nearest-neighbor algorithm in which closely related sequences were merged to remove PCR and sequencing errors. CDR3 sequences were aligned to IMGT reference sequences to assign V, D and J gene segments. For a sequence to be retained, a match of at least six nucleotides to both a V gene segment and a J gene segment was required. A rearrangement was called productive if the CDR3 had no stop codons and remained in frame with V and J, and every other rearrangement was called non-productive. Following IMGT convention, CDR3 was defined as the stretch from the second conserved V-encoded cysteine up to the conserved J-encoded phenylalanine. In an earlier analysis of more than 550 of the donors, sequences lacking an unambiguous match to a single V gene segment were excluded. An earlier analysis of several hundred of the donors classified V segments as functional when productive rearrangements were above 56.7% and as segregating when the standard deviation between donors was above 5%. A statistical classification framework was built to diagnose cytomegalovirus status from the catalog of TCR beta chain sequences. In a later analysis, V and J genes were assigned by comparing TCR nucleotide sequences against IMGT/GENE-DB human TR gene sequences. The TCRdist pipeline was used in a later analysis to assign CDR3 sequences and most-parsimonious VDJ recombination scenarios. A later analysis defined each TCR beta chain by its CDR3 amino acid sequence plus V-gene family, and excluded reads lacking a unique V-gene family. As a way to deal with suspected cross-contamination and a sequencing artifact, a later analysis dropped nearly 600 nucleotide sequences that were highly shared and had low generation probability. In a later analysis, a clonal expansion index for each public chain was calculated from normalized within-repertoire ranks of inferred template counts. In a later analysis, generation probabilities were computed using a VDJ recombination model fitted to out-of-frame rearrangements, and the results were checked against IGoR. Hypergeometric tests were used in a later analysis to score TCR-TCR, TCR-HLA and TCR-CMV co-occurrence, with a repertoire-size bias correction applied to the TCR pairs. In a later analysis, false discovery rates were estimated by permuting HLA or CMV assignments 20 times. In a later analysis, co-occurring TCRs were grouped using DBSCAN, and TCRdist sequence similarity was added for clustering within HLA-allele-positive subsets. Repertoires with fewer than 30,000 or more than 120,000 public chains, plus five repertoires with anomalous nucleotide sharing, were excluded from co-occurrence clustering. The clones in this table, taken by TCRdb from immuneACCESS, are in-frame only. Not every clone is retained; where verified, under half of the shortfall comes from an unresolved V gene, and the cause of the rest is unknown. That table gives V, J and clone size, and the DNA gave D and trimming. This sample lists about 160,000 clones; 80% were detected once. The ten largest account for 4% to 5% of the sample.

About this clone itself: Its antigen has not been determined. No base quality information exists; no much larger clone differs at one position.

The rearranged segments are TRBV29-1 and TRBJ2-5, with a tentative D gene TRBD1 over 7 matching bases. This TCR was recovered from a man aged 25 to 45 in good health and CMV-seronegative. Sequenced material: PBMCs. The DNA sequence reads TGCAGCGTTGAAGAGCGACAGGGACTAGAGACCCAGTACTTC. Translated, it gives CSVEERQGLETQYF.